The entry below describes one T cell receptor (beta chain). Its antigen is still unknown. The data were taken from a study of OX40 agonist ivuxolimab in advanced cancers. Study-wide background: Patients undergoing dose escalation presented with hepatocellular carcinoma, melanoma, renal cell or head and neck cancer. The study, taken as a whole, reports: Within 6 weeks, CD4+ and CD8+ blood T cells expanded clonally at 0.1 to 3.0 mg/kg.

The data were produced by immunoSEQ multiplex PCR, yet TCRdb's version contains in-frame clones alone and is incomplete. The data contain 20,000 to 30,000 clones, 75% to 90% of them singletons. V lost 5 bases to trimming and J lost 0 bases, with 8 bases between them. The CDR3 contains 13 residues. Germline V CDR1 and CDR2: SGHNT, YENEEA. This specimen was CD4+ or CD8+ T cells sorted from blood, taken in a trial of the OX40 agonist ivuxolimab. The clonotype originates from an adult with an advanced solid tumor such as melanoma, head and neck, liver or kidney cancer. The gene calls are TRBV11-3 and TRBJ2-7; D ambiguous. The DNA of the CDR3 is TGTGCCAGCAGCCCAGGTGTCTCCTACGAGCAGTACTTC. Translating it yields CASSPGVSYEQYF.